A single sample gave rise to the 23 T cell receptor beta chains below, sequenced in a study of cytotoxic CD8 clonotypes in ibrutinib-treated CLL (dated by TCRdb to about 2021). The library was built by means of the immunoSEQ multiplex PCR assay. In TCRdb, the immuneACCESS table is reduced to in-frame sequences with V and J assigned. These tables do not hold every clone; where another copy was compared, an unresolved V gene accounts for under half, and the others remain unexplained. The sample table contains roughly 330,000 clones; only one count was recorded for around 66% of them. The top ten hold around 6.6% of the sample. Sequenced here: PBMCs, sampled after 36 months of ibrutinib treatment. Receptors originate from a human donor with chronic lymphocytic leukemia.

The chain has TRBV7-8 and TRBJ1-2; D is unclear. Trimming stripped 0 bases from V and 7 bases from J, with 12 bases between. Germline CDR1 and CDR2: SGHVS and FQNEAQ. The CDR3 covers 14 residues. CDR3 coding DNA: TGTGCCAGCAGCTTAGCGTCGCGGACGGGTGGCTACACCTTC. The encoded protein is CASSLASRTGGYTF.

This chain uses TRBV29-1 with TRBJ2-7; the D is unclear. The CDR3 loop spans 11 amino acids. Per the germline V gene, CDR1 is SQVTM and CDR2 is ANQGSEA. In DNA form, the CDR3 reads TGCAGTTATCTATACCTGTACGAGCAGTACTTC. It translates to CSYLYLYEQYF.

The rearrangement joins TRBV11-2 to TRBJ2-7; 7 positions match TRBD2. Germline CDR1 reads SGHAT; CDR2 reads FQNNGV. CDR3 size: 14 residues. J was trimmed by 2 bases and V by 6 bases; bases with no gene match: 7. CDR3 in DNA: TGTGCCAGCAGTCAAAGGAGCGGGACCTACGAGCAGTACTTC. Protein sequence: CASSQRSGTYEQYF.

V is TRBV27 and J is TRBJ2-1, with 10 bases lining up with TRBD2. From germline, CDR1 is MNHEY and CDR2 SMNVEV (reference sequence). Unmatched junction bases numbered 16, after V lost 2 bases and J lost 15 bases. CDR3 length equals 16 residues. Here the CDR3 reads CASSLNSWTSGVDVFF. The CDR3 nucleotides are TGTGCCAGCAGTTTAAATTCGTGGACTAGCGGAGTGGATGTGTTCTTC.

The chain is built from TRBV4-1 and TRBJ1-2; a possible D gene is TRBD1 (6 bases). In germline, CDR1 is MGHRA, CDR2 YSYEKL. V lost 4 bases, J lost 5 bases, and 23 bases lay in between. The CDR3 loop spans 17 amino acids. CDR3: CASSRVFGVQGGYGYTF. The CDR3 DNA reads TGCGCCAGCAGCCGCGTATTTGGGGTACAGGGAGGGTATGGCTACACCTTC.

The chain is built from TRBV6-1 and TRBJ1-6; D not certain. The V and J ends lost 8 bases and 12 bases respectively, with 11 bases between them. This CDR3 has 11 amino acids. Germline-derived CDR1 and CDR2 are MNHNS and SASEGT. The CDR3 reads CASAVSGPLHF. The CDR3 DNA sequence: TGTGCCAGCGCTGTATCAGGACCCCTCCACTTT.

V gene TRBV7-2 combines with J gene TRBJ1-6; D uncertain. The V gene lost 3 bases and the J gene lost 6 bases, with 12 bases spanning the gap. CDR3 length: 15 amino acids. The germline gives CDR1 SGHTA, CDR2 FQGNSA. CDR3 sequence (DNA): TGTGCCAGCAGCTTTATTAACAGTTTTAATTCACCCCTCCACTTT. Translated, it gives CASSFINSFNSPLHF.

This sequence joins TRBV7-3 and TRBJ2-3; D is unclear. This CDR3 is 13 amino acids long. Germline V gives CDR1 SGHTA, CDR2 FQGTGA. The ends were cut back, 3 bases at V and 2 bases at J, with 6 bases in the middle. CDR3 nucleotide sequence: TGTGCCAGCAGCTTCGACTTCACAGATACGCAGTATTTT. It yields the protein CASSFDFTDTQYF.

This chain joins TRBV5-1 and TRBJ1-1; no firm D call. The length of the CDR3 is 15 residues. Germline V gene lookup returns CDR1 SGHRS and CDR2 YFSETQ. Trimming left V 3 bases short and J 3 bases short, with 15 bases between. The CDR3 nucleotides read TGCGCCAGCAGCTGGGCACAGCAAGTAGACACTGAAGCTTTCTTT. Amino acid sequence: CASSWAQQVDTEAFF. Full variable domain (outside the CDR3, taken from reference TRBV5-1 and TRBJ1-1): KAGVTQTPRYLIKTRGQQVTLSCSPISGHRSVSWYQQTPGQGLQFLFEYFSETQRNKGNFPGRFSGRQFSNSRSEMNVSTLELGDSALYLCASSWAQQVDTEAFFGQGTRLTVV.

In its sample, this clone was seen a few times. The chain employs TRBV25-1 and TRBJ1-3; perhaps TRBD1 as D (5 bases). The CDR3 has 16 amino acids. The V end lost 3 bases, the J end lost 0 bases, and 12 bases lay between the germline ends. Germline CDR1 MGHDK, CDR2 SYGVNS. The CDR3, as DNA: TGTGCCAGCAGTGATCAAGACAGCTACTCTGGAAACACCATATATTTT. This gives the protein CASSDQDSYSGNTIYF.

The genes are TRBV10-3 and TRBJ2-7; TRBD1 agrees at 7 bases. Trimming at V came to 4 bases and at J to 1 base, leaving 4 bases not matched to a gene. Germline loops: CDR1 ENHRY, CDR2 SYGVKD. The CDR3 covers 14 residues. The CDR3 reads CAISAGTESYEQYF. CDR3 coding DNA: TGTGCCATCAGTGCAGGGACAGAATCCTACGAGCAGTACTTC.

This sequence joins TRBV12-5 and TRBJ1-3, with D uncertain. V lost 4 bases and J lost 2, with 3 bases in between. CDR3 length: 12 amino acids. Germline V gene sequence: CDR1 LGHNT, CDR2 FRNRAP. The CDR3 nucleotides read TGTGCTAGTGGTTATGCTGGAAACACCATATATTTT. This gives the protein CASGYAGNTIYF.

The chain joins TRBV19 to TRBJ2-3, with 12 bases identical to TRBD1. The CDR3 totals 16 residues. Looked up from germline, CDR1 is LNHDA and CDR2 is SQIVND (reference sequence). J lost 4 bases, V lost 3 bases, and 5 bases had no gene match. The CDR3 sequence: CASSIGGTGGSDTQYF. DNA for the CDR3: TGTGCCAGTAGTATCGGAGGGACAGGGGGCTCAGATACGCAGTATTTT.

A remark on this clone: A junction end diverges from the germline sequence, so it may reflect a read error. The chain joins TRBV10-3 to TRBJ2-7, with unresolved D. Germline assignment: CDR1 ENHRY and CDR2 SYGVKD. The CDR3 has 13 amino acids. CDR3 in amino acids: CASSLTVAYEQYF. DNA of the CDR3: TGTGCCAGCAGTTTGACTGTAGCCTACGAGCAGTACTTC.

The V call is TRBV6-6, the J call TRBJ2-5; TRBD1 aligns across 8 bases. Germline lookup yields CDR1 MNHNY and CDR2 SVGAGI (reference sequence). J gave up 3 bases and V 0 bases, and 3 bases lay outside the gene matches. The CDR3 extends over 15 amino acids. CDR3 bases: TGTGCCAGCAGTTACTCCGCGACAGGGGAAGAGACCCAGTACTTC. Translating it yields CASSYSATGEETQYF.

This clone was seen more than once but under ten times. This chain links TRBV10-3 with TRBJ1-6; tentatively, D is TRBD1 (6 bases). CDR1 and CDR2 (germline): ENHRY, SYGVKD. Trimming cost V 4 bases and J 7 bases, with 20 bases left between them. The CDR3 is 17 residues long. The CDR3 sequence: CAISAQQGTVYNSPLHF. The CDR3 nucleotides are TGTGCCATCAGTGCCCAACAGGGTACGGTTTACAATTCACCCCTCCACTTT.

CDR3 DNA sequence: TGTGCCAGCAGTGAAGGGACAGGCCGGGGAGCCCAGCATTTT. It yields the protein CASSEGTGRGAQHF. The chain employs TRBV2 and TRBJ1-5, with 7 bases matching TRBD1. J gave up 11 bases and V 1 base, and 8 bases lay outside the gene matches. Per germline, CDR1 SNHLY and CDR2 FYNNEI. This CDR3 comprises 14 residues.

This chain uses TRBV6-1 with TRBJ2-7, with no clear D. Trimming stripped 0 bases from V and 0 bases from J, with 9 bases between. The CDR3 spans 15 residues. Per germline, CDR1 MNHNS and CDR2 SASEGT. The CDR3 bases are TGTGCCAGCAGTGAAGCCCCCAGCACCTCCTACGAGCAGTACTTC. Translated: CASSEAPSTSYEQYF.

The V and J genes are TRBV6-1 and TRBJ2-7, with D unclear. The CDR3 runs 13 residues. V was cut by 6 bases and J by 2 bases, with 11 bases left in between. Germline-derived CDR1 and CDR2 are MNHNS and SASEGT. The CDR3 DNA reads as TGTGCCAGCAGGGTAGGCCAAACCTACGAGCAGTACTTC. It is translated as CASRVGQTYEQYF.

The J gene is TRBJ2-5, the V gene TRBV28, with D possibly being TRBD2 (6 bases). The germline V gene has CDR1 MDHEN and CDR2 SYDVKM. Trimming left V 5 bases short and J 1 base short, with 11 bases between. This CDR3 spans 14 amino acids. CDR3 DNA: TGTGCCAGCAGTCTATTAGCGGCCCAAGAGACCCAGTACTTC. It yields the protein CASSLLAAQETQYF.

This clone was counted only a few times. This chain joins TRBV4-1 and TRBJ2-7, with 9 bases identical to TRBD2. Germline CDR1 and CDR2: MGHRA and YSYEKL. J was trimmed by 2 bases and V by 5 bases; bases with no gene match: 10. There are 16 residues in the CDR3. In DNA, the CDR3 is TGCGCCAGCAGCTTAGTAGCGGGGGAGTCAACCTACGAGCAGTACTTC. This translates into CASSLVAGESTYEQYF.

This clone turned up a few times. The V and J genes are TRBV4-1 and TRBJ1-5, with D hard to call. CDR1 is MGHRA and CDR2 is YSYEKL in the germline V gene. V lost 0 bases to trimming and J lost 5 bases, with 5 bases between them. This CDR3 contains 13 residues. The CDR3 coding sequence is TGCGCCAGCAGCCAAGAACGACATCAGCCCCAGCATTTT. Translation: CASSQERHQPQHF.

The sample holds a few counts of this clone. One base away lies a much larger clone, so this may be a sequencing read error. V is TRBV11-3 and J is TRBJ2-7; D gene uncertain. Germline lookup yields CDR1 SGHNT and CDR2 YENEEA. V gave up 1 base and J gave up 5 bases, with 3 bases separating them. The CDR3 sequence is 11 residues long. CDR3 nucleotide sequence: TGTGCCAGCAGCTTAGCCCACGAGCAGTACTTC. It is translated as CASSLAHEQYF.